The clone carrying this TCR beta chain was detected only once. Its antigen is undetermined. This sample stems from a study of cytomegalovirus exposure and HLA in healthy donors. Study-wide background: A previous analysis identified approximately 110 million unique TCR beta sequences derived from around 180 million T cells. General observations from the study: DRB1 showed the most TCR associations and HLA-C the fewest in a later analysis, as rates varied by HLA locus. Available immune exposure information covered CMV serostatus only.

PCR amplification relied on 60 Vbeta primers (plus 13 Jbeta primers). Repertoires were generated with immunoSEQ multiplex PCR, while TCRdb's copy carries only in-frame clones and drops some. The table shows about 110,000 clones, with 76% occurring only once. The germline V and J ends were trimmed by 0 bases and 2 bases, with 15 bases remaining between them. The CDR3 consists of 16 residues. The V gene's germline CDR1 is SGHNT and CDR2 YYREEE (reference sequence). The chain links TRBV5-4 to TRBJ2-7; possible D gene TRBD2, 5 bases. The specimen sequenced was PBMCs. This receptor was taken from a man between 35 and 55 years old in good health and CMV-seropositive. The CDR3 nucleotides read TGTGCCAGCAGCTTGGGGAGGAGAGAGAGTACCTACGAGCAGTACTTC. This gives the protein CASSLGRRESTYEQYF.